These 15 T cell receptor beta chains came from one sample sequenced in a study of technical replicates of blood from a handful of donors. Measured with immunoSEQ multiplex PCR; TCRdb has only the in-frame clones, and not every one. The table lists approximately 70,000 clones, roughly 89% of them singletons. The sequenced sample was T cells isolated from PBMCs. The receptors here all came from a human donor in good health.

This clone has only a few counts. The chain combines TRBV21-1 with TRBJ1-3; no DNA check was done on the table's D call, TRBD1. TRBV21-1 is labeled a pseudogene. The CDR3 runs to 14 residues. The CDR3 region has the DNA TGTGCCAGCAGCAAAGGCGAGGGGGCCTACACCATATATTTT. This gives the protein CASSKGEGAYTIYF.

The V call is TRBV2, the J call TRBJ1-5; 8 bases map to TRBD1. After removal of 8 bases from V and 2 bases from J, the junction contained 5 bases not matched to a gene. The germline V gene encodes CDR1 SNHLY and CDR2 FYNNEI. The CDR3 contains 14 residues. The CDR3 bases are TGTGCCAGCTCGGACAGGGCTGGCAATCAGCCCCAGCATTTT. Translated: CASSDRAGNQPQHF.

The chain combines TRBV19 with TRBJ2-7, with 8 bases fitting TRBD2. The CDR3 consists of 13 residues. Germline values: CDR1 LNHDA, CDR2 SQIVND (reference sequence). J was trimmed by 10 bases and V by 2 bases; bases with no gene match: 7. CDR3 bases: TGTGCCAGTAGTATAAGGCGGGAGGACTCTCAGTACTTC. Translated, it gives CASSIRREDSQYF.

This clone was seen only a few times. J is TRBJ2-2 and V is TRBV4-3; D may be TRBD1 (6 bases). This CDR3 is 14 amino acids long. V lost 8 bases, J lost 5 bases, and 15 bases lay in between. The germline gives CDR1 LGHNA, CDR2 YSLEER. The CDR3 protein is CASGRGSSTGELFF. The CDR3 DNA is TGCGCCAGCGGAAGGGGGTCTTCGACCGGGGAGCTGTTTTTT.

This chain links TRBV19 with TRBJ1-1; 7 nucleotides align to TRBD1. Trimming took 6 bases from V and 2 from J; bases not matched to a gene: 15. Germline CDR1 is LNHDA and CDR2 is SQIVND (reference sequence). The CDR3 is 17 amino acids. The CDR3 coding sequence is TGTGCCAGTAGAACGGAGACAGGGTGGAAATCAAACACTGAAGCTTTCTTT. This encodes CASRTETGWKSNTEAFF.

The rearrangement uses TRBV29-1 and TRBJ2-5; D call uncertain. The germline V gene encodes CDR1 SQVTM and CDR2 ANQGSEA. The CDR3 sequence is 12 residues long. The V gene lost 6 bases and the J gene lost 7 bases, with 15 bases spanning the gap. The chain's CDR3 is CSVEVAPATQYF. Written as DNA, the CDR3 is TGCAGCGTAGAGGTCGCCCCGGCGACCCAGTACTTC.

This chain links TRBV4-1 with TRBJ1-1, with TRBD1 as a possible D gene (5 bases). Germline CDR1 reads MGHRA; CDR2 reads YSYEKL. The CDR3 sequence is 13 residues long. With 3 bases removed from V and 6 bases from J, the gap between germline ends came to 11 bases. CDR3 DNA sequence: TGCGCCAGCAGCCACGGAACGACAGCTGAAGCTTTCTTT. It translates to CASSHGTTAEAFF.

This clone showed up just a few times. The chain couples TRBV9 to TRBJ1-2; TRBD1 is a possible D gene (6 bases). Germline V CDR1 and CDR2: SGDLS, YYNGEE. The V end lost 0 bases, the J end lost 4 bases, and 10 bases lay between the germline ends. The CDR3 is 14 residues long. The CDR3 region has the DNA TGTGCCAGCAGCGTAGGTGGGGGCGCCTATGGCTACACCTTC. This translates into CASSVGGGAYGYTF.

V is TRBV4-3 and J is TRBJ2-2, with TRBD1 matching 9 bases. V was pared by 4 bases and J by 0 bases, with 6 bases of the junction left unmatched. Germline CDR1 LGHNA, CDR2 YSLEER. The CDR3 contains 17 residues. CDR3 bases: TGCGCCAGCAGCCGCTGGACAGGGGAGGCGAACACCGGGGAGCTGTTTTTT. It translates to CASSRWTGEANTGELFF.

V usage is TRBV11-2 and J usage is TRBJ1-1; D unresolved. The V gene lost 3 bases and the J gene lost 7 bases, with 9 bases spanning the gap. The CDR3 is 12 amino acids. Germline lookup yields CDR1 SGHAT and CDR2 FQNNGV. CDR3 in DNA: TGTGCCAGCAGCTTGGGCAGATTTGAAGCTTTCTTT. This sequence encodes CASSLGRFEAFF. Complete variable domain (other parts from reference TRBV11-2 and TRBJ1-1): EAGVAQSPRYKIIEKRQSVAFWCNPISGHATLYWYQQILGQGPKLLIQFQNNGVVDDSQLPKDRFSAERLKGVDSTLKIQPAKLEDSAVYLCASSLGRFEAFFGQGTRLTVV.

The chain joins TRBV6-5 to TRBJ1-2; no definite D call. V lost 4 bases and J 8 bases, leaving 11 bases between the germline ends. The CDR3 loop spans 12 amino acids. CDR1 and CDR2 from the germline V gene are MNHEY and SVGAGI. CDR3 sequence (DNA): TGTGCCAGCAGTTCGTCAGGTTGGGGCTACACCTTC. Translation gives CASSSSGWGYTF.

The J gene is TRBJ2-3, the V gene TRBV7-9; D not certain. CDR1 and CDR2 (germline): SEHNR, FQNEAQ (reference sequence). Trimming took off 7 bases at V and 5 bases at J, with 16 bases between the two ends. The CDR3 extends over 14 amino acids. The CDR3 nucleotides read TGTGCCAGCATAAATGTCCAGGAAGGAGATACGCAGTATTTT. Residues: CASINVQEGDTQYF.

This clone was seen just once. The chain combines TRBV5-6 with TRBJ2-3, with 7 bases matching TRBD2. V lost 0 bases, J lost 6 bases, and 7 bases stayed unmatched. The CDR3 extends over 15 amino acids. Per germline, CDR1 SGHDT and CDR2 YYEEEE. The CDR3 bases are TGTGCCAGCAGCTTGGTGTGGGAGGGGCGGGATACGCAGTATTTT. This gives the protein CASSLVWEGRDTQYF.

The genes are TRBV5-1 and TRBJ2-3, with TRBD2 matching 9 bases. The CDR3 is 15 amino acids. The germline gives CDR1 SGHRS, CDR2 YFSETQ. V was clipped by 4 bases and J by 5 bases; unmatched bases: 8. CDR3 bases: TGCGCCAGCAGCGTAAAGCGGGAGGTGGGAGATACGCAGTATTTT. Residues: CASSVKREVGDTQYF. The whole variable domain, filled in from reference TRBV5-1 and TRBJ2-3, reads KAGVTQTPRYLIKTRGQQVTLSCSPISGHRSVSWYQQTPGQGLQFLFEYFSETQRNKGNFPGRFSGRQFSNSRSEMNVSTLELGDSALYLCASSVKREVGDTQYFGPGTRLTVL.

This clone was seen only once. This chain joins TRBV4-1 and TRBJ1-5; 9 positions match TRBD1. The CDR3 runs to 16 residues. V gave up 1 base and J gave up 6 bases; unmatched junction bases: 7. The germline V gene has CDR1 MGHRA and CDR2 YSYEKL. CDR3 DNA sequence: TGCGCCAGCAGCCAAGCGGGACAGGGTATAAGTCAGCCCCAGCATTTT. Encoded protein: CASSQAGQGISQPQHF.